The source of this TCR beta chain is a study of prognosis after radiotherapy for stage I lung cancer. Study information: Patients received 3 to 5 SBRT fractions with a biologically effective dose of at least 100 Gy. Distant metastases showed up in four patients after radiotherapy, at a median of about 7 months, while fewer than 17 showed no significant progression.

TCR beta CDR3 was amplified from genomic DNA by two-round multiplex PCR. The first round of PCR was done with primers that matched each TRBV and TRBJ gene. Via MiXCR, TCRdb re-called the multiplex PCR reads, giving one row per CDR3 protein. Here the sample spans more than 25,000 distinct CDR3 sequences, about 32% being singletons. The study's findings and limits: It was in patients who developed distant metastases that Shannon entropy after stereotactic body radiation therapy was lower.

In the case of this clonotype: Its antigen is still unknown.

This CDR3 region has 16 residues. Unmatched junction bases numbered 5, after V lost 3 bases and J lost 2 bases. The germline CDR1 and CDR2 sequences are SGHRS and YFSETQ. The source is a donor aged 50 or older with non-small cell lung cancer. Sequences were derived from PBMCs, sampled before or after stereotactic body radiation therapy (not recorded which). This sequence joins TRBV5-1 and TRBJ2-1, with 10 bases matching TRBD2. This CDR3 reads CASSWGLALAYNEQFF. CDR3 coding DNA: TGCGCCAGCAGCTGGGGACTAGCGTTGGCCTACAATGAGCAGTTCTTC.